One sample yielded the 5 T cell receptor beta chains listed below, sequenced in a study of T-cell reconstitution after alpha-beta-depleted transplantation in children. Unique molecular identifiers were incorporated into the prepared TCRbeta library. In TCRdb, the PCR reads were re-called with MiXCR into one record per CDR3 protein. The data show roughly 610,000 distinct CDR3 sequences, about 10% seen once. The specimen was PBMCs from the stem cell graft donor, collected from the stem cell graft. These receptors originate from a human donor who donated a stem cell graft to a child with acute myeloid leukemia.

This clonotype was counted only a few times. The chain joins TRBV24-1 to TRBJ2-3; tentatively, D is TRBD1 (6 bases). CDR3 length equals 15 residues. V dropped 7 bases and J dropped 3 bases, with 16 bases sitting between them. CDR1 is KGHDR, CDR2 SFDVKD, per germline. CDR3 protein: CATREGRTATDTQYF. CDR3 sequence (DNA): TGTGCCACCAGGGAAGGTCGGACAGCTACAGATACGCAGTATTTT.

This clonotype was picked up a small number of times. V and J are TRBV7-9 and TRBJ1-4; tentatively, D is TRBD1 (6 bases). Trimming took 5 bases from V and 7 from J, leaving 17 bases between them. Per the germline V gene, CDR1 is SEHNR and CDR2 is FQNEAQ (reference sequence). The CDR3 spans 15 residues. The CDR3 nucleotides read TGTGCCAGCAGCCGCGTGACAGGAGGAGGTGAAAAACTGTTTTTT. It codes for CASSRVTGGGEKLFF. Based on the CDR3 plus reference TRBV7-9 and TRBJ1-4, the full variable domain is DTGVSQNPRHKITKRGQNVTFRCDPISEHNRLYWYRQTLGQGPEFLTYFQNEAQLEKSRLLSDRFSAERPKGSFSTLEIQRTEQGDSAMYLCASSRVTGGGEKLFFGSGTQLSVL.

This clonotype was detected a few times. The chain carries TRBV7-2 and TRBJ2-7; 9 bases are a match to TRBD2. Germline CDR1 and CDR2: SGHTA and FQGNSA. Germline trimming cut 1 base from V and 6 bases from J; bases unmatched to any gene: 4. The CDR3 has 14 amino acids. The CDR3 spells CASSLGGRATEQYF. As DNA, the CDR3 is TGTGCCAGCAGCTTAGGCGGGAGGGCAACCGAGCAGTACTTC.

CDR3 in DNA: TGCAGCGTTCGGACTAGCGGGAGTATCTACGAGCAGTACTTC. Its protein is CSVRTSGSIYEQYF. The chain couples TRBV29-1 to TRBJ2-7; 13 bases are a match to TRBD2. Trimming at V came to 5 bases and at J to 3 bases, leaving 4 bases not matched to a gene. The V gene's germline CDR1 is SQVTM and CDR2 ANQGSEA. The CDR3 spans 14 residues.

This clonotype was observed a few times. The rearrangement uses TRBV20-1 and TRBJ2-1, with D tentatively TRBD2 (6 bases). The CDR3 has 12 amino acids. V dropped 5 bases and J dropped 12 bases, with 17 bases sitting between them. Germline CDR1 DFQATT, CDR2 SNEGSKA (reference sequence). The CDR3 loop reads CSAWFPSEVQFF. The DNA for the CDR3 is TGCAGTGCTTGGTTTCCTAGCGAAGTGCAGTTCTTC.